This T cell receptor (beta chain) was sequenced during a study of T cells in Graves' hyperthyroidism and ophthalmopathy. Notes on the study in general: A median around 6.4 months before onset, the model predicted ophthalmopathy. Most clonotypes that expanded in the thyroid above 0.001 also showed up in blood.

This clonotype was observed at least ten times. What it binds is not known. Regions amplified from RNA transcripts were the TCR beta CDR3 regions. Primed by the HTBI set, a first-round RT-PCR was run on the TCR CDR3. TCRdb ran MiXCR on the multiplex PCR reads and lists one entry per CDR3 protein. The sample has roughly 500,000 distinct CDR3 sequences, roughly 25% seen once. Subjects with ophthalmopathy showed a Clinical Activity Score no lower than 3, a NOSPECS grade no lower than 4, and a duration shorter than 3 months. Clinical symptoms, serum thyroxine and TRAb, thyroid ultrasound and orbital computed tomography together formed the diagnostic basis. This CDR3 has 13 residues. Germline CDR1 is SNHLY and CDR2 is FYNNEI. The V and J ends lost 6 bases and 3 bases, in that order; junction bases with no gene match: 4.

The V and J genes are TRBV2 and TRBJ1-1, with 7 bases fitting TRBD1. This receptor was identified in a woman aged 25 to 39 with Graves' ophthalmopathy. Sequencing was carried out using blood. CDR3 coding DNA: TGTGCCAGCAGGGGACAGTTGTACACTGAAGCTTTCTTT. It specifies CASRGQLYTEAFF.